The 5 T cell receptor beta chains below all came from one sample that was sequenced in a study of identical twins' blood T cells. Via MiXCR, TCRdb re-called the 5' RACE reads, giving one row per CDR3 protein. The data show about 370,000 distinct CDR3 sequences, roughly 30% seen once. The specimen was PBMCs. The receptor set was obtained from a woman aged 18-55 years in good health.

The chain joins TRBV4-3 to TRBJ2-3; 8 nucleotides match TRBD2. The CDR3 sequence is 17 residues long. Germline CDR1 LGHNA, CDR2 YSLEER. With V trimmed by 4 bases and J by 0 bases, 9 bases remained unmatched. CDR3 nucleotide sequence: TGCGCCAGCAGCCGTTTGATAGCGGGATCTAGCACAGATACGCAGTATTTT. The encoded protein is CASSRLIAGSSTDTQYF.

CDR3 in DNA: TGCAGCGTTGTGTTCGACAGCAACCAAGAGACCCAGTACTTC. Translating it yields CSVVFDSNQETQYF. V usage is TRBV29-1 and J usage is TRBJ2-5; a weak D match, TRBD1 (5 bases). The ends were cut back, 4 bases at V and 0 bases at J, with 12 bases in the middle. CDR1 and CDR2 (germline): SQVTM, ANQGSEA. This CDR3 spans 14 amino acids.

The chain has TRBV4-1 and TRBJ1-2, with D perhaps TRBD1 (6 bases). V shed 2 bases and J shed 4 bases, with 8 bases lying between them. This CDR3 contains 13 residues. Germline CDR1 reads MGHRA; CDR2 reads YSYEKL. The CDR3: CASSQQQGYGYTF. CDR3 nucleotide sequence: TGCGCCAGCAGCCAACAACAGGGCTATGGCTACACCTTC.

The chain links TRBV4-3 to TRBJ2-2; the D gene is possibly TRBD2 (5 bases). Germline lookup yields CDR1 LGHNA and CDR2 YSLEER. The V and J ends lost 7 bases and 0 bases respectively, with 15 bases between them. This CDR3 region has 16 residues. This CDR3 reads CASTTTTTTNTGELFF. In nucleotides, the CDR3 is TGCGCCAGCACGACTACGACTACCACGAACACCGGGGAGCTGTTTTTT.

The count of this clonotype is one. V and J are TRBV5-1 and TRBJ1-2, with D tentatively TRBD1 (6 bases). Germline lookup yields CDR1 SGHRS and CDR2 YFSETQ. The V end lost 3 bases, the J end lost 2 bases, and 11 bases lay between the germline ends. The CDR3 covers 14 residues. CDR3 sequence (DNA): TGCGCCAGCAGCTCAATAACAGGGAACTATGGCTACACCTTC. It encodes CASSSITGNYGYTF.